This TCR beta chain was sequenced during a study of blood T cell repertoires in COVID-19. Study-level information: Collection of acute and convalescent COVID-19 samples took place in the United States, Italy and Spain. Nucleic acid was either cDNA or gDNA, and it came from T cells, B-cell-depleted T cells, or PBMCs.

The assay was immunoSEQ multiplex PCR, and TCRdb's table has in-frame clones only and misses some. The sample records 300,000 to 350,000 clones, 90% being singletons. The CDR3 consists of 12 residues. Deletions cut 3 bases from V and 6 bases from J, with 6 bases between. This clone was recorded only once. Sequenced input: peripheral blood. The rearrangement joins TRBV12-3 or TRBV12-4 to TRBJ1-5, with unresolved D. This sequence was found in a woman between 25 and 40 years old with COVID-19, enrolled during active disease. CDR3 loop: CASSFPGQPQHF. In DNA form, the CDR3 reads TGTGCCAGCAGTTTCCCGGGTCAGCCCCAGCATTTT.